The rows below give T cell receptor beta chains drawn from one sample of a study of T-cell reconstitution after alpha-beta-depleted transplantation in children. From the PCR reads, TCRdb called clonotypes with MiXCR, one entry per CDR3 protein. This sample has some 300,000 distinct CDR3 sequences, with over 7.5% found just once. Specimen: peripheral blood, collected 360 days after TCRalphabeta/CD19-depleted stem cell transplant. These receptors originate from a female patient between 2 and 10 years old who had a stem cell transplant for Fanconi anemia, so the T cells may come from the graft donor. CDR3s include the opening cysteine and the closing phenylalanine or tryptophan. The order of the fields is V gene, D gene, J gene, CDR3 length, clone size, CDR3 protein, CDR3 DNA. D genes are given only for firm matches. Clone size is not always given. Where it is, it says once, few, many or a class for expanded clones.

>TRBV5-1|.|TRBJ1-1|15|many
CASSTGPPTNTEAFF
TGCGCCAGCAGCACTGGACCTCCGACGAACACTGAAGCTTTCTTT
>TRBV7-6|.|TRBJ2-7|13|.
CASSLEQDYEQYF
TGTGCCAGCAGCTTAGAACAGGACTACGAGCAGTACTTC
>TRBV5-1|.|TRBJ2-5|14|many
CASSLDVLPETQYF
TGCGCCAGCAGCTTGGATGTTCTGCCAGAGACCCAGTACTTC
>TRBV28|.|TRBJ1-2|15|many
CASSLWRGGDYGYTF
TGTGCCAGCAGTTTATGGCGGGGCGGGGACTATGGCTACACCTTC
>TRBV12-3/TRBV12-4|.|TRBJ2-7|15|many
CASSLGQILAYEQYF
TGTGCCAGCAGCTTAGGACAGATCCTAGCCTACGAGCAGTACTTC
>TRBV4-1|.|TRBJ2-3|20|.
CASSQVWIGIPLASTDTQYF
TGCGCCAGCAGCCAAGTTTGGATTGGGATTCCCTTGGCTAGCACAGATACGCAGTATTTT
>TRBV20-1|.|TRBJ1-1|13|few
CSASRDGYTEAFF
TGCAGTGCTAGCCGCGACGGTTACACTGAAGCTTTCTTT
>TRBV15|.|TRBJ1-5|12|many
CATSRQDLPQHF
TGTGCCACCAGCCGACAGGACTTGCCCCAGCATTTT
>TRBV6-1|TRBD1|TRBJ2-7|15|many
CASRGQGAISSEQYF
TGTGCCAGCAGGGGACAGGGGGCGATCTCATCCGAGCAGTACTTC
>TRBV5-1|.|TRBJ1-3|18|.
CASSGTTGPGRKGNTIYF
TGCGCCAGCAGCGGGACTACCGGACCCGGGAGAAAAGGAAACACCATATATTTT
>TRBV6-5|TRBD1|TRBJ2-1|15|many
CASSSSRDRVYEQFF
TGTGCCAGCAGTTCCTCTCGGGACAGGGTATATGAGCAGTTCTTC
>TRBV4-3|.|TRBJ2-2|15|many
CASSQEGAKAGELFF
TGCGCCAGCAGCCAAGAGGGGGCTAAGGCCGGGGAGCTGTTTTTT
>TRBV28|.|TRBJ2-5|18|many
CASSLSALLNQKQETQYF
TGTGCCAGCAGTTTATCAGCTCTCCTCAACCAAAAACAAGAGACCCAGTACTTC
>TRBV7-8|.|TRBJ1-2|13|few
CASRTQGSYGYTF
TGTGCCAGCAGGACACAGGGTTCTTATGGCTACACCTTC
>TRBV6-2/TRBV6-3|TRBD2|TRBJ2-1|21|many
CASSYTLPGTSGRVTSNEQFF
TGTGCCAGCAGTTACACTTTACCCGGGACTAGCGGGAGAGTAACCTCCAATGAGCAGTTCTTC